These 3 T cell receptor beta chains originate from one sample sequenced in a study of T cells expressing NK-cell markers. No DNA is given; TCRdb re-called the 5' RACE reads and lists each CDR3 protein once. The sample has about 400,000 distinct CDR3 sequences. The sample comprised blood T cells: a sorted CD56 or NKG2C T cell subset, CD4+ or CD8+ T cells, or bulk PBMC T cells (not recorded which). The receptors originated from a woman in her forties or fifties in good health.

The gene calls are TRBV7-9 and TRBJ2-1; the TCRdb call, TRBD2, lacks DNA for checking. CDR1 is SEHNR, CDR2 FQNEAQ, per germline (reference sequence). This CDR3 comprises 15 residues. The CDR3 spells CASSSILVRGNEQFF.

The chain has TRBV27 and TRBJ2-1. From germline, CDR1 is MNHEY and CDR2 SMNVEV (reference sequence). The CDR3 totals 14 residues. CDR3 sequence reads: CASRKPGLLPEQFF.

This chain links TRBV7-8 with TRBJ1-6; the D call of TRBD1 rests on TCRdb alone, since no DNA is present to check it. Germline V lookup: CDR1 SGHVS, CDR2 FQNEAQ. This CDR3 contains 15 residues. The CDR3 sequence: CASSPTGTGDSPLHF.